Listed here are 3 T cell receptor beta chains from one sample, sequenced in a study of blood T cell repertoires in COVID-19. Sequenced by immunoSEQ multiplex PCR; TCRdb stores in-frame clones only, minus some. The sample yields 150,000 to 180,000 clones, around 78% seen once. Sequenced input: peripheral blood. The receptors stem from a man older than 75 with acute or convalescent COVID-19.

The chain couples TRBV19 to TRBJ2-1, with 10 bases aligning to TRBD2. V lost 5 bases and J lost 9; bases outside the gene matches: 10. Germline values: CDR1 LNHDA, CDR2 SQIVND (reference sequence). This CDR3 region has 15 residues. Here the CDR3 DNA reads TGTGCCAGTAGTCAGGCTAGCGGGGGAAGAGGTGAGCAGTTCTTC. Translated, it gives CASSQASGGRGEQFF.

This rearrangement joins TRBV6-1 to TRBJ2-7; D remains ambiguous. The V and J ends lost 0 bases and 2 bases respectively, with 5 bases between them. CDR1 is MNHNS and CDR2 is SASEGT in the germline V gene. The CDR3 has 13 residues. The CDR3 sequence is CASSEAPAYEQYV. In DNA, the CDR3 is TGTGCCAGCAGTGAAGCGCCAGCCTACGAGCAGTACGTC.

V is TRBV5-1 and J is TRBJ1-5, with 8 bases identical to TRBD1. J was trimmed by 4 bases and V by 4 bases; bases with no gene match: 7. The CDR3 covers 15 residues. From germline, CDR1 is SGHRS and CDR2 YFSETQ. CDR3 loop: CASSLTGGRNQPQHF. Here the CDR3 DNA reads TGCGCCAGCAGCCTCACAGGGGGAAGAAATCAGCCCCAGCATTTT.